Shown below are 27 T cell receptor beta chains from a single sample sequenced in a study of STAT5B mutations in CD4+ large granular lymphocyte leukemia. Measured with immunoSEQ multiplex PCR; TCRdb has only the in-frame clones, and not every one. Here the sample spans 45,000 to 50,000 clones, around 81% being singletons. The specimen was CD4+ T cells from blood buffy coats. The receptors were sampled from a human donor in good health.

This sequence joins TRBV10-1 and TRBJ1-1, with D possibly matching TRBD1 (6 bases). Trimming removed 3 bases from V and 1 base from J, with 12 bases in between. The CDR3 sequence is 15 residues long. CDR1 WNHNN and CDR2 SYGVQD come from the germline V gene (reference sequence). This CDR3 reads CASSETGTGNTEAFF. DNA of the CDR3: TGCGCCAGCAGTGAAACAGGGACGGGGAACACTGAAGCTTTCTTT.

The rearrangement joins TRBV11-2 to TRBJ2-2; D may be TRBD2 (5 bases). Trimming cost V 5 bases and J 6 bases, with 13 bases left between them. The CDR3 contains 14 residues. Per the germline V gene, CDR1 is SGHAT and CDR2 is FQNNGV. CDR3 loop: CASSPGIKAGELFF. CDR3 DNA sequence: TGTGCCAGCAGCCCCGGGATAAAGGCCGGGGAGCTGTTTTTT. Full variable domain (outside the CDR3, taken from reference TRBV11-2 and TRBJ2-2): EAGVAQSPRYKIIEKRQSVAFWCNPISGHATLYWYQQILGQGPKLLIQFQNNGVVDDSQLPKDRFSAERLKGVDSTLKIQPAKLEDSAVYLCASSPGIKAGELFFGEGSRLTVL.

V is TRBV6-1 and J is TRBJ2-1; 16 nucleotides line up with TRBD2. Losses at the gene ends were 6 bases for V and 9 bases for J; bases not matched to a gene: 5. CDR1 is MNHNS, CDR2 SASEGT, per germline. The CDR3 runs to 15 residues. The CDR3 DNA is TGTGCCAGCAGGGGACTAGCGGGAGGGCCTGTTGAGCAGTTCTTC. Its translation: CASRGLAGGPVEQFF.

This sequence joins TRBV9 and TRBJ2-1; D gene unclear. Germline values: CDR1 SGDLS, CDR2 YYNGEE. This CDR3 has 16 amino acids. V gave up 0 bases and J gave up 2 bases, with 12 bases separating them. The CDR3 region has the DNA TGTGCCAGCAGCGTAGCTTCGCGGTTCCCCTACAATGAGCAGTTCTTC. Its protein product is CASSVASRFPYNEQFF.

The chain is built from TRBV27 and TRBJ2-2; TRBD1 aligns across 12 bases. The junction had 2 bases not matched to a gene; V was cut back by 6 bases and J by 3 bases. CDR3 length equals 15 residues. The germline V gene has CDR1 MNHEY and CDR2 SMNVEV (reference sequence). CDR3 in amino acids: CASSGTGGHTGELFF. CDR3 coding DNA: TGTGCCAGCAGCGGGACAGGGGGCCACACCGGGGAGCTGTTTTTT.

J is TRBJ2-5 and V is TRBV2, with D perhaps TRBD2 (5 bases). The V and J ends lost 6 bases and 4 bases respectively, with 12 bases between them. Germline loops: CDR1 SNHLY, CDR2 FYNNEI. The CDR3 has 13 residues. The CDR3 loop reads CASRRDGGETQYF. CDR3 in DNA: TGTGCCAGCAGGAGAGACGGAGGAGAGACCCAGTACTTC.

V and J are TRBV5-6 and TRBJ2-1; 8 positions match TRBD2. Germline CDR1 SGHDT, CDR2 YYEEEE. Unmatched junction bases numbered 3, after V lost 4 bases and J lost 0 bases. The CDR3 is 15 amino acids. The CDR3 region is CASSPGGISYNEQFF. Here the CDR3 DNA reads TGTGCCAGCAGCCCGGGGGGGATCTCCTACAATGAGCAGTTCTTC.

J is TRBJ2-7 and V is TRBV9; D is ambiguous. The V gene lost 0 bases and the J gene lost 2 bases, with 15 bases spanning the gap. The CDR3 consists of 16 residues. Germline V gives CDR1 SGDLS, CDR2 YYNGEE. The CDR3 loop is CASSVGITARTYEQYF. The CDR3 DNA sequence: TGTGCCAGCAGCGTAGGGATAACAGCAAGAACCTACGAGCAGTACTTC.

The chain employs TRBV27 and TRBJ2-7; 7 bases fit TRBD2. The V gene end was trimmed by 5 bases and the J gene end by 2 bases; junction bases not matched to a gene: 6. This CDR3 comprises 14 residues. Germline V gene sequence: CDR1 MNHEY, CDR2 SMNVEV (reference sequence). The CDR3 reads CASSIASGTYEQYF. The CDR3, as DNA: TGTGCCAGCAGTATTGCTAGCGGTACCTACGAGCAGTACTTC.

V gene TRBV18 combines with J gene TRBJ2-2; D is uncertain. Germline values: CDR1 KGHSH, CDR2 LQKENI. The ends were cut back, 2 bases at V and 8 bases at J, with 9 bases in the middle. CDR3 size: 13 residues. CDR3 DNA: TGTGCCAGCTCACCAACCGACGGGGGGGAGCTGTTTTTT. Protein: CASSPTDGGELFF.

Written as DNA, the CDR3 is TGCAGCGTTGGAAGGGCAGGCGGAAACACCATATATTTT. Translation: CSVGRAGGNTIYF. This chain links TRBV29-1 with TRBJ1-3, with D unclear. From germline, CDR1 is SQVTM and CDR2 ANQGSEA. The V end was cut by 4 bases, the J end by 4 bases, with 11 bases between. This CDR3 has 13 amino acids.

The chain carries TRBV6-5 and TRBJ2-3; D might be TRBD2 (6 bases). Per the germline V gene, CDR1 is MNHEY and CDR2 is SVGAGI. With 6 bases removed from V and 4 bases from J, the gap between germline ends came to 14 bases. There are 14 residues in the CDR3. The CDR3 bases are TGTGCCAGCAGGGAGGCTAGCGATGCAGATACGCAGTATTTT. Amino acid sequence: CASREASDADTQYF.

V gene TRBV28 combines with J gene TRBJ2-1; 11 bases are a match to TRBD2. This CDR3 has 16 amino acids. V lost 2 bases to trimming and J lost 8 bases; unmatched junction nucleotides: 8. Germline V gene data show CDR1 as MDHEN and CDR2 as SYDVKM. The CDR3 nucleotides read TGTGCCAGCAGTTTAGCCCTTAGCGGGGGGGCCTATGAGCAGTTCTTC. Translating it yields CASSLALSGGAYEQFF.

The V gene is TRBV14, the J gene TRBJ1-1; 10 bases line up with TRBD1. V gave up 6 bases and J gave up 6 bases; unmatched junction bases: 7. The length of the CDR3 is 14 residues. Germline V gene data show CDR1 as SGHDN and CDR2 as FVKESK. CDR3 sequence (DNA): TGTGCCAGCAGTCACGACAGGGGGCTCGCTGAAGCTTTCTTT. Amino acid sequence: CASSHDRGLAEAFF.

The V call is TRBV5-1, the J call TRBJ2-1, with TRBD2 matching over 13 bases. V lost 7 bases and J lost 3; bases outside the gene matches: 10. The CDR3 contains 17 residues. CDR1 SGHRS and CDR2 YFSETQ come from the germline V gene. CDR3 in amino acids: CASQVGGLAGYYNEQFF. DNA of the CDR3: TGCGCCAGCCAAGTGGGGGGACTAGCGGGGTACTACAATGAGCAGTTCTTC. Combining the CDR3 with reference TRBV5-1 and TRBJ2-1 gives the whole variable domain KAGVTQTPRYLIKTRGQQVTLSCSPISGHRSVSWYQQTPGQGLQFLFEYFSETQRNKGNFPGRFSGRQFSNSRSEMNVSTLELGDSALYLCASQVGGLAGYYNEQFFGPGTRLTVL.

This clone has only a few counts. The V and J genes are TRBV5-6 and TRBJ1-6; D not certain. V was pared by 1 base and J by 7 bases, with 9 bases between. Germline V gene sequence: CDR1 SGHDT, CDR2 YYEEEE. This CDR3 has 14 residues. CDR3 residues: CASSLRARNSPLHF. CDR3 DNA: TGTGCCAGCAGCTTGAGGGCGAGGAATTCACCCCTCCACTTT.

This clone was counted once. The chain combines TRBV2 with TRBJ1-1; 7 nucleotides line up with TRBD1. The CDR3 covers 13 residues. V shed 9 bases, J shed 3 bases, and the junction held 7 bases outside the gene matches. From germline, CDR1 is SNHLY and CDR2 FYNNEI. The chain's CDR3 is CASNRDSYTEAFF. The CDR3 nucleotides are TGTGCCAGTAACCGGGACAGCTACACTGAAGCTTTCTTT.

The CDR3 protein is CAWRTGGADTQYF. As DNA, the CDR3 is TGTGCCTGGAGGACAGGGGGCGCAGATACGCAGTATTTT. V is TRBV30 and J is TRBJ2-3; 10 bases are shared with TRBD1. The germline CDR1 and CDR2 sequences are GTSNPN and SVGIG (reference sequence). This CDR3 is built from 13 residues. V shed 3 bases, J shed 4 bases, and the junction held 1 base outside the gene matches.

The J gene is TRBJ2-1, the V gene TRBV5-1; 11 bases fit TRBD2. With V trimmed by 0 bases and J by 0 bases, 5 bases remained unmatched. CDR3 length: 18 amino acids. Germline assignment: CDR1 SGHRS and CDR2 YFSETQ. CDR3 in DNA: TGCGCCAGCAGCTTGGGGACTAGCGGGCAGAGCTCCTACAATGAGCAGTTCTTC. Translated, it gives CASSLGTSGQSSYNEQFF.

The rearrangement joins TRBV28 to TRBJ2-7, with a weak D call TRBD2 (6 bases). V lost 6 bases and J 1 base, leaving 16 bases between the germline ends. Germline V gene lookup returns CDR1 MDHEN and CDR2 SYDVKM. This CDR3 is 15 amino acids long. CDR3 sequence reads: CASSPVGGGSYEQYF. CDR3 DNA: TGTGCCAGCAGCCCAGTGGGGGGTGGGTCCTACGAGCAGTACTTC.

The rearrangement uses TRBV30 and TRBJ2-2; 11 bases match TRBD2. This CDR3 comprises 15 residues. CDR1 is GTSNPN, CDR2 SVGIG, per germline (reference sequence). J gave up 1 base and V 3 bases, and 1 base lay outside the gene matches. CDR3 DNA sequence: TGTGCCTGGAGGGGGACTAGCGGGAACACCGGGGAGCTGTTTTTT. This encodes CAWRGTSGNTGELFF.

About this clone itself: A junction boundary mismatches the germline segment, possibly from a read error. V is TRBV10-2 and J is TRBJ2-1; TRBD2 aligns across 10 bases. This CDR3 comprises 12 residues. Germline-derived CDR1 and CDR2 are WSHSY and SAAADI. The CDR3 coding sequence is TGCGCCAGCAGTGAGGCTAGCGGGGGAGGGGTCTTC. It specifies CASSEASGGGVF.

The chain has TRBV29-1 and TRBJ1-5; D remains unclear. Germline CDR1 is SQVTM and CDR2 is ANQGSEA. V gave up 4 bases and J gave up 4 bases, with 8 bases separating them. The CDR3 spans 12 residues. The DNA for the CDR3 is TGCAGCGTTGGGGCTATTAATCAGCCCCAGCATTTT. Translating gives CSVGAINQPQHF.

V usage is TRBV4-1 and J usage is TRBJ2-2; D gene uncertain. Germline CDR1 and CDR2: MGHRA and YSYEKL. V was cut by 0 bases and J by 4 bases, with 9 bases left in between. The CDR3 length is 15 residues. In nucleotides, the CDR3 is TGCGCCAGCAGCCAAGATAAAGGACCCACCGGGGAGCTGTTTTTT. It yields the protein CASSQDKGPTGELFF.

The rearrangement joins TRBV18 to TRBJ1-2; D unclear. The CDR3 is 13 residues long. Trimming took off 3 bases at V and 2 bases at J, with 7 bases between the two ends. The germline gives CDR1 KGHSH, CDR2 LQKENI. CDR3 protein: CASSPGQNYGYTF. CDR3 nucleotide sequence: TGTGCCAGCTCACCCGGGCAGAACTATGGCTACACCTTC.

This chain uses TRBV11-2 with TRBJ1-2, with TRBD1 identical over 8 bases. CDR1 SGHAT and CDR2 FQNNGV come from the germline V gene. J was trimmed by 4 bases and V by 6 bases; bases with no gene match: 13. The CDR3 length is 16 residues. The CDR3 protein is CASRDSRWTGSYGYTF. In nucleotides, the CDR3 is TGTGCCAGCAGGGACTCCCGTTGGACAGGGTCCTATGGCTACACCTTC.

This clone was observed a few times. The DNA of the CDR3 is TGTGCCAGCAGTCCTTCGTCTTACACAGATACGCAGTATTTT. It specifies CASSPSSYTDTQYF. The chain recombines TRBV6-1 with TRBJ2-3; no definite D call. This CDR3 has 14 residues. V lost 5 bases and J lost 2, with 11 bases in between. Per germline, CDR1 MNHNS and CDR2 SASEGT.